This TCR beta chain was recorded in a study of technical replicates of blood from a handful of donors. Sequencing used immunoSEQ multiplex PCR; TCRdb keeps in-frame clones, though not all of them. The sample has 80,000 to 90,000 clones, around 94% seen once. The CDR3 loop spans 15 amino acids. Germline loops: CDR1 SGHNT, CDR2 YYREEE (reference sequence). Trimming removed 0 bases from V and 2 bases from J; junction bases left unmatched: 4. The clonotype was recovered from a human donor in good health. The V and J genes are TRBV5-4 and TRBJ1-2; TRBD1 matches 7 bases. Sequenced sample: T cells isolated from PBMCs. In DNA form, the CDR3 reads TGTGCCAGCAGCTTGGGGGACAGACAGAACTATGGCTACACCTTC. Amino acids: CASSLGDRQNYGYTF.